This T cell receptor (beta chain) is drawn from a study of identical twins (dated by TCRdb to 2016 to 2017). A note on the overall study: To test whether fetal clonotypes persist, the study used deep sequencing on TCR alpha and beta repertoires from monozygotic twins, unrelated adults of various ages, and cord blood. To rule out contamination, the twin experiments were replicated at different times with different library preparation protocols.

Receptor amplification or capture employed 5' RACE. The instrument given in TCRdb is Illumina HiSeq 2000. A universal primer binding site was added through template switching, and the final cDNA carried a unique molecular identifier so that TCR cDNA molecules could be counted accurately. Specific primers in the conserved constant-segment region were used to synthesize first-strand cDNA for TCR alpha and beta chains. Each cDNA library was double barcoded, with a SMART-Mk sample barcode plus Illumina barcodes, to control for contamination. Two successive PCR steps introduced TruSeq adapter sequences along with Illumina sample barcodes. Sequencing of the TCR alpha and beta cDNA libraries was done on the Illumina HiSeq platform using custom primers. From the authors' description of their analysis: MiGEC was used to process raw reads and extract unique molecular identifiers, and MiXCR was used to find CDR3 positions. Recombination models were inferred per individual with the repgenHMM and IGoR tools using an EM algorithm. Shared clonotype analysis was performed with the tcR package in R, normalizing sharing by the product of cloneset sizes. To study raw recombination free of thymic and clonal selection effects, out-of-frame nonproductive sequences were analyzed. Starting from the raw public reads, TCRdb applied fastp trimming at Q25, assembled clones with MiXCR and retained in-frame beta chains. Duplicate CDR3 protein sequences are folded into a single record with the most common DNA and genes. What appears here as the V and J calls and clone size reflects TCRdb's work, not the paper's. In this sample the table shows approximately 1.8 million distinct CDR3 sequences, about 32% of which occur a single time. About 0.27% of the sample goes to the ten largest clones.

CDR1 and CDR2 are drawn from the germline V gene: SGHRS, YFSETQ. The CDR3 covers 13 residues, taking in both the cysteine and the phenylalanine. CDR3 DNA only is kept here, 39 bases in frame from base 1. The V end loses 4 bases and the J end loses 11 bases, and a stretch of 13 bases separates them. All donors were healthy Caucasians. The study at large found these results: Invariant T cells such as MAIT and iNKT could partly confound zero-insertion analyses, though diverse VJ usage argued against this for most clonotypes. Because the same donors could not be followed over many years, conclusions were based on cross-sectional statistical analysis. Compared with coincidental sharing between unrelated individuals, an excess of low generation-probability sequences was observed among out-of-frame TCR alpha sequences shared between twins. Recombination models systematically underestimated out-of-frame TCR alpha sharing in monozygotic twins but agreed with sharing between unrelated individuals. Fewer insertions were carried by abundant cord blood beta clonotypes; a weaker similar trend was observed in young adult naive repertoires, while no such trend was observed in memory repertoires. The excess sharing between twins in beta out-of-frame sequences was weaker because fewer shared sequences reduced the signal-to-noise ratio.

This clonotype was recorded a few times. Its antigen remains undetermined. Base-call qualities are not available, and no considerably larger clone is one nucleotide away. The sequence derives from a newborn girl in good health. Sequences were obtained from cord blood. This receptor chain uses TRBV5-1 and TRBJ1-6; TRBD1 is a weak D gene call, 5 bases matching. In nucleotides, the sequence is TGCGCCAGCAGCCCAAACAGGAACCCACCCCTCCACTTT. Translation gives CASSPNRNPPLHF.